This T cell receptor (beta chain) was profiled in a study of identical twins. Healthy Caucasian donors formed the entire cohort. At least ten counts were recorded for this clonotype. Its target is unknown. MiXCR, applied by TCRdb to the 5' RACE reads, yields one record per CDR3 protein. The data show hundreds of thousands of distinct CDR3 sequences, more than 6.5% seen once. Trimming cost V 5 bases and J 0 bases; bases outside gene matches: 17. The CDR3 has 19 amino acids. CDR1 is SNHLY, CDR2 FYNNEI, per germline. Study observations and caveats: A lower insertion count was a feature of abundant cord blood beta clonotypes, with no such feature in memory repertoires.

These data are also associated with another study on yellow fever vaccine responses in identical twins.

The sample taken for sequencing was memory (CD45RO+) T cells sorted from blood. The chain employs TRBV2 and TRBJ2-3; 7 bases are a match to TRBD1. The sequence was collected from a woman aged 18-35 years in good health. The chain's CDR3 is CASSPQGTALATSTDTQYF. The CDR3, as DNA: TGTGCCAGCAGTCCACAAGGGACAGCCCTAGCAACTAGCACAGATACGCAGTATTTT.